This is a list of T cell receptor beta chains from one sample in a study of blood T cells in healthy people across ages. MiXCR was run by TCRdb on the 5' RACE reads, yielding one entry per CDR3 protein. The sample lists 1,500,000 or so distinct CDR3 sequences, 35% to 45% occurring once. The material sequenced was blood. These receptors all come from a woman under 30 in good health. Both conserved end residues are part of each CDR3. The D gene is left open where the match is weak. The listing skips clone size in some rows; elsewhere it reads once, few, many or a size class.

clone_size	v_call	d_call	j_call	cdr3_nt	cdr3_aa
.	TRBV5-8	.	TRBJ1-1	TGTGCCAGCAGACAACCCGGGATTCACACTGAAGCTTTCTTT	CASRQPGIHTEAFF
.	TRBV20-1	.	TRBJ1-5	TGCAGTGCTAGAGATTCCCTTATGGGACAGCCCCAGCATTTT	CSARDSLMGQPQHF
few	TRBV15	.	TRBJ2-3	TGTGCCACCAGCAGCCCCCTAGCGACTAGCACAGATACGCAGTATTTT	CATSSPLATSTDTQYF
.	TRBV12-3/TRBV12-4	TRBD2	TRBJ2-1	TGTGCCAGCAGGAGAGCGGGAGGAAGGCATGAGCAGTTCTTC	CASRRAGGRHEQFF
.	TRBV12-3/TRBV12-4	.	TRBJ2-7	TGTGCCAGCAGTCTGACTAGTATCGGTGAGCAGTACTTC	CASSLTSIGEQYF
few	TRBV7-3	.	TRBJ2-1	TGTGCCAGCAGCTTAGAGGTAGCGGCCAATGAGCAGTTCTTC	CASSLEVAANEQFF
few	TRBV5-1	.	TRBJ1-5	TGCGCCAGCAGCCTAGGGCCCAGGGTCGATCAGCCCCAGCATTTT	CASSLGPRVDQPQHF
.	TRBV5-1	.	TRBJ2-5	TGCGCCAGCAGCTTGGCGGGCTTTACGGGGGAGACCCAGTACTTC	CASSLAGFTGETQYF
.	TRBV7-2	TRBD2	TRBJ2-5	TGTGCCAGCAGCTATACTAGCGGGGAAGACGAGACCCAGTACTTC	CASSYTSGEDETQYF
.	TRBV18	.	TRBJ1-1	TGTGCCAGTCAAGCGGTGGTTAGGACTGAAGCTTTCTTT	CASQAVVRTEAFF
.	TRBV4-3	.	TRBJ2-3	TGCGCCAGCAGCCAAGGGGCTAGCGCCGCCACAGATACGCAGTATTTT	CASSQGASAATDTQYF
few	TRBV4-2	.	TRBJ2-6	TGTGCCAGCAGCCAAGATAGGACTCATGGGGCCAACGTCCTGACTTTC	CASSQDRTHGANVLTF
.	TRBV20-1	TRBD1	TRBJ1-2	TGCAGTGCTAGAGGGACAGGGAAGGGGGACTATGGCTACACCTTC	CSARGTGKGDYGYTF
.	TRBV18	.	TRBJ2-1	TGTGCCAGCGCACCACAGTTAGGGGATGAGCAGTTCTTC	CASAPQLGDEQFF
few	TRBV12-3/TRBV12-4	.	TRBJ2-5	TGTGCCAGCAGTTTAAGTCTAGGGGAGACCCAGTACTTC	CASSLSLGETQYF
few	TRBV4-3	.	TRBJ2-7	TGCGCCAGCAGCCAAATCGGTAACGGTTACGAGCAGTACTTC	CASSQIGNGYEQYF
few	TRBV5-1	TRBD1	TRBJ2-1	TGCGCCAGCAGCATAAGGGACAGGACTTACTACAATGAGCAGTTCTTC	CASSIRDRTYYNEQFF
.	TRBV4-1	TRBD1	TRBJ2-5	TGCGCCAGCAGGGGACAGAACCAAGAGACCCAGTACTTC	CASRGQNQETQYF
.	TRBV6-6	.	TRBJ1-4	TGTGCCAGCAGTTACCCAGGAAGCCCTGAAGATAATGAAAAACTGGTTTTT	CASSYPGSPEDNEKLVF
few	TRBV6-2/TRBV6-3	.	TRBJ2-3	TGTGCCAGCAGTTACGTAGAGACAGATACGCAGTATTTT	CASSYVETDTQYF